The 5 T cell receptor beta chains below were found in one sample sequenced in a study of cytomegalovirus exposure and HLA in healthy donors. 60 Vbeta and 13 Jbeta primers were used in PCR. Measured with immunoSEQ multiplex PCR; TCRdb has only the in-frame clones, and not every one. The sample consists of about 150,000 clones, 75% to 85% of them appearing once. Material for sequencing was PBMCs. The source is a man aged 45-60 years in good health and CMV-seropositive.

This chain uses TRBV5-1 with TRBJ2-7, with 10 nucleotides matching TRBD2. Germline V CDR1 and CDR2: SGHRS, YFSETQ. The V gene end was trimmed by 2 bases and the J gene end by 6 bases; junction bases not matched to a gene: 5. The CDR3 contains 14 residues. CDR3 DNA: TGCGCCAGCAGCTTTACGGGACTAGCGCGCGAGCAGTACTTC. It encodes CASSFTGLAREQYF.

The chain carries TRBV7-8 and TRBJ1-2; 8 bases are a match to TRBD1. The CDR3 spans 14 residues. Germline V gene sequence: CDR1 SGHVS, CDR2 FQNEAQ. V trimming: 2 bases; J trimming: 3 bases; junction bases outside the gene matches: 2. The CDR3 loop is CASSLLGQDYGYTF. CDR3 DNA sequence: TGTGCCAGCAGCTTATTGGGACAGGACTATGGCTACACCTTC.

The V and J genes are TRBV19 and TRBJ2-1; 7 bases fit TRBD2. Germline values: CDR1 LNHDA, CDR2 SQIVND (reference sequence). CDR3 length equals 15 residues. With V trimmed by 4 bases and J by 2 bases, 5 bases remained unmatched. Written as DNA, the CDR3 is TGTGCCAGTAGTAGAAGGGAGGGAACCTACAATGAGCAGTTCTTC. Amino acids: CASSRREGTYNEQFF.

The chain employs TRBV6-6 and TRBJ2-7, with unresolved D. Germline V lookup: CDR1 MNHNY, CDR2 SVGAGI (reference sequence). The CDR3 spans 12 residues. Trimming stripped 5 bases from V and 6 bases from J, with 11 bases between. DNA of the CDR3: TGTGCCAGCAGTATCGACAAAACCGAGCAGTACTTC. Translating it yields CASSIDKTEQYF.

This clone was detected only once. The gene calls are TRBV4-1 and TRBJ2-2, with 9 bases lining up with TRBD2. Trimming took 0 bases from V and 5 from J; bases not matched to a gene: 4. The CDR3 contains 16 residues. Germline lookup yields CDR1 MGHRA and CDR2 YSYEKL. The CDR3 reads CASSQDRLAGTGELFF. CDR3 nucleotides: TGCGCCAGCAGCCAAGATCGCCTAGCGGGAACCGGGGAGCTGTTTTTT.